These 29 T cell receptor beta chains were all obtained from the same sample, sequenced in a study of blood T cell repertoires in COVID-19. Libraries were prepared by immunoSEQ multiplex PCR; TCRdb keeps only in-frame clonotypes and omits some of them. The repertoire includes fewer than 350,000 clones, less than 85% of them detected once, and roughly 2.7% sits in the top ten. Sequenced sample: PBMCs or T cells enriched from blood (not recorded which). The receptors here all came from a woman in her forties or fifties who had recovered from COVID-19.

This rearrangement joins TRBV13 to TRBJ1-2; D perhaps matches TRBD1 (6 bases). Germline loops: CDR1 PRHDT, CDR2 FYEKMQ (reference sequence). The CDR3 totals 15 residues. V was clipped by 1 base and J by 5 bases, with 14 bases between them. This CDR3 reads CASSLDYRESYGYTF. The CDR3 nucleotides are TGTGCCAGCAGCTTAGACTACAGGGAGAGTTATGGCTACACCTTC.

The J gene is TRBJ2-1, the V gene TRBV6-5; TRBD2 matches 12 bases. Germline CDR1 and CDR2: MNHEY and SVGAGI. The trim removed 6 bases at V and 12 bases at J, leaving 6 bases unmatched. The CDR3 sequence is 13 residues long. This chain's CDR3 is CASSRTSGASQFF. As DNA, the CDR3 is TGTGCCAGCAGCCGGACTAGCGGGGCCTCGCAGTTCTTC.

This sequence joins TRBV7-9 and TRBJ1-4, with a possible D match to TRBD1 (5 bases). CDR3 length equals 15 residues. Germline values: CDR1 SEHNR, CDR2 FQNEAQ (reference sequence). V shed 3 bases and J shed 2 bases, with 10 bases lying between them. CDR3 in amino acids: CASSFGGSTNEKLFF. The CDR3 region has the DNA TGTGCCAGCAGCTTCGGGGGTAGCACTAATGAAAAACTGTTTTTT.

The CDR3 sequence is CASSFYPFNQPQHF. CDR3 sequence (DNA): TGTGCCAGCAGCTTTTATCCTTTCAATCAGCCCCAGCATTTT. V gene TRBV5-6 combines with J gene TRBJ1-5; the D is unclear. The ends were cut back, 2 bases at V and 3 bases at J, with 9 bases in the middle. The CDR3 runs 14 residues. The V gene's germline CDR1 is SGHDT and CDR2 YYEEEE.

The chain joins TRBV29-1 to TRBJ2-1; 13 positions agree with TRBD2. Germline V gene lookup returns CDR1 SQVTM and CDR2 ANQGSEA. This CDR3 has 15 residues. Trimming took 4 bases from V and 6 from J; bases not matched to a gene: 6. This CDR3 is CSVGGLAGVTNEQFF. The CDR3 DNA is TGCAGCGTTGGCGGACTAGCGGGAGTAACCAATGAGCAGTTCTTC.

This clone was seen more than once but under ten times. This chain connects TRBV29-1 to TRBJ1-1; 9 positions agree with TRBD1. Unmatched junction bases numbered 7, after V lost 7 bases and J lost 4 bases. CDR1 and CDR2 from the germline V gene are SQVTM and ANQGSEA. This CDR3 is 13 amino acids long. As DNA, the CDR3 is TGCAGCGCCCTGGACAGGGGTGGCACTGAAGCTTTCTTT. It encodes CSALDRGGTEAFF.

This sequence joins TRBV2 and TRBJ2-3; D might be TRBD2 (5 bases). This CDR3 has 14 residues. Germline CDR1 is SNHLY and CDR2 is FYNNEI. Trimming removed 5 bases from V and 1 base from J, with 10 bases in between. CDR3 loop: CASSRDSGTDTQYF. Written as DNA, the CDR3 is TGTGCCAGCAGTAGGGATAGCGGCACAGATACGCAGTATTTT.

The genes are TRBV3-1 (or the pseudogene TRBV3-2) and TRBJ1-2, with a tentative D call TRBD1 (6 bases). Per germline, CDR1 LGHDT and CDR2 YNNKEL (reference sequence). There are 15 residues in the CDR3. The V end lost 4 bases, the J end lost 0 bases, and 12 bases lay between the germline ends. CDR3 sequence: CASSRQQGSNYGYTF. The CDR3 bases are TGTGCCAGCAGCCGCCAACAGGGTTCTAACTATGGCTACACCTTC.

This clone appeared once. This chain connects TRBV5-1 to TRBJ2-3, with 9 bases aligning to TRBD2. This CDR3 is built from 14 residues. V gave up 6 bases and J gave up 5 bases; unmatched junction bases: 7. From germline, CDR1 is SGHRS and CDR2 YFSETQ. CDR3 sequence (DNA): TGCGCCAGCACTAGCGGGGTTCTGGGAGATACGCAGTATTTT. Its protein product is CASTSGVLGDTQYF.

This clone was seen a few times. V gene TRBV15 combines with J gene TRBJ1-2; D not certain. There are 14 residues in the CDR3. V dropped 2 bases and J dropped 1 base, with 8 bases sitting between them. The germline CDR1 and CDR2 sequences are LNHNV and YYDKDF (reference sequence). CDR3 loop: CATSRSILNYGYTF. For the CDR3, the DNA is TGTGCCACCAGCAGAAGCATACTTAACTATGGCTACACCTTC.

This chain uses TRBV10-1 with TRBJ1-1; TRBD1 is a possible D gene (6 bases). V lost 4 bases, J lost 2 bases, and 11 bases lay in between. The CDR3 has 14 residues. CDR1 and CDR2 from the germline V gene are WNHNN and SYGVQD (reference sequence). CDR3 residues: CASSARQANTEAFF. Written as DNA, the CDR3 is TGCGCCAGCAGTGCCCGACAGGCCAACACTGAAGCTTTCTTT.

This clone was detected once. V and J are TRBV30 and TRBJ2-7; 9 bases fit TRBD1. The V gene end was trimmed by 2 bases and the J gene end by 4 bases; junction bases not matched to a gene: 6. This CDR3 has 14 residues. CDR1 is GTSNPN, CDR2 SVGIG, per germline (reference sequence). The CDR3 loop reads CAWSPGTGRYEQYF. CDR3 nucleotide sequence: TGTGCCTGGAGTCCTGGGACAGGGCGATACGAGCAGTACTTC.

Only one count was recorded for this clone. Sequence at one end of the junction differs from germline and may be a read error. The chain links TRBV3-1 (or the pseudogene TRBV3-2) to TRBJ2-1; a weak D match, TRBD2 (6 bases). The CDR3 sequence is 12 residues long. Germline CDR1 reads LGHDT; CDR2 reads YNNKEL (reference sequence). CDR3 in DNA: TGTGCCAGCAGCAAGGAGGGACGGTCGAGGGTCTTC. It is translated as CASSKEGRSRVF.

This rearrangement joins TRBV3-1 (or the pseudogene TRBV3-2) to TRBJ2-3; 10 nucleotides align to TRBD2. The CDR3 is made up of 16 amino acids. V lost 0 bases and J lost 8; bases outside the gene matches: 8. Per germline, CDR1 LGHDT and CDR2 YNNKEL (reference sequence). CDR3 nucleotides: TGTGCCAGCAGCCAAGATAGCGGGGGGCCCCATGGTACGCAGTATTTT. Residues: CASSQDSGGPHGTQYF.

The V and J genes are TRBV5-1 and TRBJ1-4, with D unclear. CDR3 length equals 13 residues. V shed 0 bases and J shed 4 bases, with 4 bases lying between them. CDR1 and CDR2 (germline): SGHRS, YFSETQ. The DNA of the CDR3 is TGCGCCAGCAGCTTGGGAGATAATGAAAAACTGTTTTTT. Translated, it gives CASSLGDNEKLFF.

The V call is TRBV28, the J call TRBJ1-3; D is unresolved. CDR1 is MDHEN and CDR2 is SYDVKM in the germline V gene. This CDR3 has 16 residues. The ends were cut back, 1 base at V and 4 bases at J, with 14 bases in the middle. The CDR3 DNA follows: TGTGCCAGCAGTTTATTTCCGGGAACTTCCGGAAACACCATATATTTT. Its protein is CASSLFPGTSGNTIYF.

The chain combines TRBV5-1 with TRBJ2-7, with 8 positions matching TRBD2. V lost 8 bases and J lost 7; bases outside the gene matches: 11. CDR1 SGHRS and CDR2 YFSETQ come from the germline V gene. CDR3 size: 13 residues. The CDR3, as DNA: TGCGCCAGTGGTCGGACTAGCTCGGGTGAGCAGTACTTC. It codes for CASGRTSSGEQYF.

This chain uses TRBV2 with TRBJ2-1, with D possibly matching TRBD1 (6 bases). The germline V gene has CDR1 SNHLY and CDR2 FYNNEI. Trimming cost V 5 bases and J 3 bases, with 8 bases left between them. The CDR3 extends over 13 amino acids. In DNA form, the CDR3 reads TGTGCCAGCAGTTTGGACAGCTACAATGAGCAGTTCTTC. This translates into CASSLDSYNEQFF.

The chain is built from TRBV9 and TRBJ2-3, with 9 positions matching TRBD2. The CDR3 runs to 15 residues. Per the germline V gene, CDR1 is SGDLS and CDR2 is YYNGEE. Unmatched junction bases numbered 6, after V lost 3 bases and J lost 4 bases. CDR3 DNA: TGTGCCAGCAGCGCGAGGACTAGCGTCGCAGATACGCAGTATTTT. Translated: CASSARTSVADTQYF.

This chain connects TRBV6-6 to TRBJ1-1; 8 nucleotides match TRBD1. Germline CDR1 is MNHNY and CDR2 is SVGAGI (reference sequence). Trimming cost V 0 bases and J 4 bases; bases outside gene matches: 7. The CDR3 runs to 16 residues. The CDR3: CASSYSNQGALTEAFF. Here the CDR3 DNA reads TGTGCCAGCAGTTACTCGAATCAGGGGGCACTCACTGAAGCTTTCTTT.

The CDR3 coding sequence is TGTGCAAGTCAGACAGGGGAAAACACCGGGGAGCTGTTTTTT. It yields the protein CASQTGENTGELFF. V is TRBV12-2 and J is TRBJ2-2; the table names TRBD1, a call not compared with the DNA. TRBV12-2 is labeled a pseudogene. CDR3 size: 14 residues.

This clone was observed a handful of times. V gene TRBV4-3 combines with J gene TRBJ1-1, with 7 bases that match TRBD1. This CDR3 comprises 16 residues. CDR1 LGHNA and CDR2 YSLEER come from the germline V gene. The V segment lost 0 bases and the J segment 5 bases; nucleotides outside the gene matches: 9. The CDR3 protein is CASSQDLGRGRTEAFF. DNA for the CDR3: TGCGCCAGCAGCCAAGATCTGGGCAGGGGGAGGACTGAAGCTTTCTTT.

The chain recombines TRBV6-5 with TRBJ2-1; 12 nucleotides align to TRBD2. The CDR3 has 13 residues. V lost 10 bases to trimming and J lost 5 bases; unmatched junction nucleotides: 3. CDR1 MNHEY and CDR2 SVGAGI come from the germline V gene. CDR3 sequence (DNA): TGTGCCACATGGACTAGCGGGAACAATGAGCAGTTCTTC. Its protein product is CATWTSGNNEQFF.

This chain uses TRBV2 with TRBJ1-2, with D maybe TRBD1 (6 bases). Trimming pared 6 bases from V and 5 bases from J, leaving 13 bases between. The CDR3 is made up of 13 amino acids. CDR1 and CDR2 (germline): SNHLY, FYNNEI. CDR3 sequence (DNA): TGTGCCAGCAGCGTGGACAGTCAATATGGCTACACCTTC. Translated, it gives CASSVDSQYGYTF.

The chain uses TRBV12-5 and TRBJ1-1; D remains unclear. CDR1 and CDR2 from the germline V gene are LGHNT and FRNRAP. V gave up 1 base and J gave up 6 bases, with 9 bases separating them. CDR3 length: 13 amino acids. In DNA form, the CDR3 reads TGTGCTAGTGGTTTGGGCCTCGGGGCTGAAGCTTTCTTT. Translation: CASGLGLGAEAFF. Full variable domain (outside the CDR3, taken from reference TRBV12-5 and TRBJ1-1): DARVTQTPRHKVTEMGQEVTMRCQPILGHNTVFWYRQTMMQGLELLAYFRNRAPLDDSGMPKDRFSAEMPDATLATLKIQPSEPRDSAVYFCASGLGLGAEAFFGQGTRLTVV.

CDR3 bases: TGTGCCAGCAGTCCTACCCGGTTGAACACTGAAGCTTTCTTT. Amino acid sequence: CASSPTRLNTEAFF. This chain joins TRBV28 and TRBJ1-1; D is ambiguous. This CDR3 has 14 amino acids. The ends were cut back, 5 bases at V and 0 bases at J, with 10 bases in the middle. In germline, CDR1 is MDHEN, CDR2 SYDVKM. Complete variable domain (other parts from reference TRBV28 and TRBJ1-1): DVKVTQSSRYLVKRTGEKVFLECVQDMDHENMFWYRQDPGLGLRLIYFSYDVKMKEKGDIPEGYSVSREKKERFSLILESASTNQTSMYLCASSPTRLNTEAFFGQGTRLTVV.

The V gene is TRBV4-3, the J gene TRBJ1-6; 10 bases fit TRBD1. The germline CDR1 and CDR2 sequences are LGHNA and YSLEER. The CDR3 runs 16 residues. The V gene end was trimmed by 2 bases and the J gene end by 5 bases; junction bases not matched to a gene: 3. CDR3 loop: CASSQFGTGDNSPLHF. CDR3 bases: TGCGCCAGCAGCCAATTCGGGACAGGGGATAATTCACCCCTCCACTTT.

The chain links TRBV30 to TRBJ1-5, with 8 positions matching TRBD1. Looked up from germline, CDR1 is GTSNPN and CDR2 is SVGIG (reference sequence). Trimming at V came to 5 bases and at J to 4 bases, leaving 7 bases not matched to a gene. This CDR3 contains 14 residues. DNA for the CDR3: TGTGCCTGGGGGCCAGGGGGCGCGAATCAGCCCCAGCATTTT. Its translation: CAWGPGGANQPQHF.

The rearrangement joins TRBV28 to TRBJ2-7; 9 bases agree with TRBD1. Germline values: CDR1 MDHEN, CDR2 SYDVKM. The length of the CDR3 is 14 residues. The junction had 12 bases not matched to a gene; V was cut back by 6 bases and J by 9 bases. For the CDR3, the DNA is TGTGCCAGCAGCCGATTCCGGACAGGGGTTGGGCAGTACTTC. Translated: CASSRFRTGVGQYF.